This T cell receptor (beta chain) derives from a study of CD8 T cells in ankylosing spondylitis. This clonotype was observed at least ten times. The authors made TCR beta libraries by quantitative 5'-RACE with molecular barcodes. TCRdb processed the 5' RACE reads anew with MiXCR; each CDR3 protein has one entry. Of roughly 250,000 distinct CDR3 sequences in the sample, 8% to 11% were seen once. This TCR derives from a male donor with ankylosing spondylitis or in good health (not recorded which). Sequencing input: blood, either unsorted or a sorted T cell fraction (not recorded which).

This CDR3 is CASSDMGRGFSYEQYF. CDR3 nucleotides: TGTGCCAGCAGTGATATGGGCAGGGGCTTCTCCTACGAGCAGTACTTC. The rearrangement uses TRBV25-1 and TRBJ2-7; D may be TRBD1 (6 bases). V gave up 3 bases and J gave up 0 bases, with 15 bases separating them. This CDR3 spans 16 amino acids. Germline V gives CDR1 MGHDK, CDR2 SYGVNS.